This paragraph covers one T cell receptor (beta chain) sequence. Its target is unknown. V trimming: 7 bases; J trimming: 13 bases; junction bases outside the gene matches: 16. The length of the CDR3 is 16 residues. Per germline, CDR1 MDHEN and CDR2 SYDVKM. This sample stems from a study of T cell responses to AZD1222 COVID-19 vaccine. Points from the study as a whole: Nearly half of the spike-specific TCRs reportedly recognize variant regions that carry no mutations.

Clones were sequenced by immunoSEQ multiplex PCR, and TCRdb holds only the in-frame ones, with some missing. This sample carries roughly 100,000 clones, under 90% of them seen once, and the ten largest clones take approximately 27%. The sample in question was peripheral blood, obtained on day 0 of AZD1222 vaccination. The chain links TRBV28 to TRBJ1-6; 10 bases agree with TRBD1. The sequence derives from an adult in good health. CDR3 residues: CASTLSPGQGIFPLHF. The CDR3 DNA reads as TGTGCCAGCACCTTAAGTCCGGGACAGGGGATTTTCCCCCTCCACTTT.